A selection of T cell receptor beta chains follows, all from one sample in a study of naive and memory T cell subsets. TCRdb re-called the 5' RACE reads with MiXCR, one entry per CDR3 protein. The profile covers 45,000 to 55,000 distinct CDR3 sequences, with about 4.5% appearing a single time and 0.7% to 0.9% taken by the ten largest. All receptors derive from a female donor in good health. Both conserved end residues are trimmed from each CDR3. Only part of the rows carry a size: once, few, many, or a class if the clone is expanded.

many	TRBV12-3/TRBV12-4	ASSPHVGQF
-	TRBV29-1	SALSGRRLNEQY
many	TRBV28	ASSNVLEGYNEQF
many	TRBV19	ASSTPGIQPQH
many	TRBV28	ASSTAISPLH
many	TRBV5-6	ASSFRQGAFISGNTIY
many	TRBV27	ASSFEGGEQY
many	TRBV21-1	ASSKGKGTQH
many	TRBV29-1	SVEVRGGNTEAF
many	TRBV6-2/TRBV6-3	ASSYQTNGELF
many	TRBV28	ASSLLGRATGTEAF
few	TRBV7-8	ASSLSTGGGDT
-	TRBV19	ASRPPANYGDT
many	TRBV15	ATSRTSSGTGRQY
few	TRBV20-1	SARLPRLLGGGYT
-	TRBV5-4	ASSLGVINEQF
few	TRBV7-2	ASSLAGLGETQY
many	TRBV6-4	ASSDLGADTQY
many	TRBV7-8	ASSLAAQSNTEAF
many	TRBV10-3	AISVWTQDVSSGSYEQY
-	TRBV4-2	ASSPSSGLSYNEQF
many	TRBV12-5	ASGTPPLSGRTDTQY
many	TRBV7-9	ASSHGQVNQPQH
many	TRBV6-6	ASSSRPKTSNQPQH
few	TRBV30	AWRPSGDTQY
many	TRBV25-1	ASSDPLVQGLTNEKLF
few	TRBV28	ASSAEGETQY
many	TRBV11-2	ASTPLDTEAF
few	TRBV9	ASSVSSSSGNTIY
few	TRBV11-2	ASSTPRGTYEQY
many	TRBV4-3	ASSQAAAQVNEKLF
many	TRBV2	ASSPRPQGAFEQY
many	TRBV7-2	ASSSGNIQY
-	TRBV29-1	SVVTANTEAF
-	TRBV28	ASSLPGGGDEQF
many	TRBV6-2/TRBV6-3	ASSYRELQPQH
many	TRBV3-1	ASSRLDSFGYT
many	TRBV20-1	SASGRERYNEQF
many	TRBV7-9	ASSSTSWRVTGELF
many	TRBV10-3	AISGNSETQY
many	TRBV3-1	ASSQGQGGDYGYT
many	TRBV6-4	ASSAGAGGGPDTQY
many	TRBV10-2	ASGVGLVAYEQY
many	TRBV18	ASSPGSYEQY